The rows below give T cell receptor beta chains drawn from one sample of a study of cytomegalovirus exposure and HLA in healthy donors. The data were produced by immunoSEQ multiplex PCR, yet TCRdb's version contains in-frame clones alone and is incomplete. The top ten clones hold approximately 21% of a sample with about 72,000 clones, about 72% of them seen once. The source material was PBMCs. These receptors were collected from a man aged 40-49 years in good health and CMV-seropositive. Both conserved end residues are part of each CDR3. D genes are given only for firm matches. For some rows the clone size is stated as once, few or many, or as a class when expanded; others skip it.

size,V,D,J,DNA,CDR3
-,TRBV5-1,-,TRBJ2-7,TGCGCCAGCAGCTTGAGCCCTAGCTCCTACGAGCAGTACTTC,CASSLSPSSYEQYF
-,TRBV27,-,TRBJ1-1,TGTGCCAGCAGGCCTGGACTAATGGGCACTGAAGCTTTCTTT,CASRPGLMGTEAFF
-,TRBV14,-,TRBJ2-6,TGTGCCAGCAGCCAAGTCGGGACTGGGGCCAACGTCCTGACTTTC,CASSQVGTGANVLTF
once,TRBV5-1,TRBD2,TRBJ2-1,TGCGCCAGCAGCTTGGGACACGGGGGGTCATACAATGAGCAGTTCTTC,CASSLGHGGSYNEQFF
few,TRBV4-2,TRBD1,TRBJ2-3,TGTGCCAGCAGCCGACCCCGACAGGGAATACTCACAGATACGCAGTATTTT,CASSRPRQGILTDTQYF
-,TRBV6-5,-,TRBJ2-3,TGTGCCAGCAGGAGAGAAAATACGCAGTATTTT,CASRRENTQYF
-,TRBV28,TRBD2,TRBJ2-2,TGTGCCAGTACGGCGGGGGGGAACACCGGGGAGCTGTTTTTT,CASTAGGNTGELFF
-,TRBV2,-,TRBJ1-5,TGTGCCAGCAGTGAAAGACAGTGGGGAAATCAGCCCCAGCATTTT,CASSERQWGNQPQHF
-,TRBV10-3,TRBD2,TRBJ2-3,TGTGCCATCAGTGAGATGGCGGGAGGCACAGATACGCAGTATTTT,CAISEMAGGTDTQYF
-,TRBV19,-,TRBJ2-1,TGTGCCAGTAGTGTTACAGGGTTGGCGGCTGAGCAGTTCTTC,CASSVTGLAAEQFF
-,TRBV7-3,TRBD1,TRBJ1-1,TGTGCCAGCAGCTTAATGGGGACAGGAGGAGGCACTGAAGCTTTCTTT,CASSLMGTGGGTEAFF
-,TRBV28,TRBD1,TRBJ1-1,TGTGCCAGCGATTATCAGGGGGCCAACACTGAAGCTTTCTTT,CASDYQGANTEAFF
-,TRBV7-2,-,TRBJ2-1,TGTGCCAGCAACCGAAGGGGTGAGCAGTTCTTC,CASNRRGEQFF
few,TRBV6-1,TRBD2,TRBJ2-2,TGTGCCAGCGGATTTCTAGCGGGGGGTTCTGGGGAGCTGTTTTTT,CASGFLAGGSGELFF
-,TRBV5-1,TRBD1,TRBJ2-7,TGCGCCAGCAGCGTAGAGGGACAGGGGGCCTACGAGCAGTACTTC,CASSVEGQGAYEQYF
-,TRBV7-6,TRBD1,TRBJ2-3,TGTGCCAGCAGCCAGACAGGGGAGTCAGATACGCAGTATTTT,CASSQTGESDTQYF
-,TRBV7-2,-,TRBJ2-3,TGTGCCAGCAGCTTATGGACAGAATACACAGATACGCAGTATTTT,CASSLWTEYTDTQYF
few,TRBV28,TRBD2,TRBJ2-5,TGTGCCAGCAGTCCCCCCCCGGGACTAGCGGGGAAGGAGACCCAGTACTTC,CASSPPPGLAGKETQYF
-,TRBV28,-,TRBJ1-1,TGTGCCAGCAGTCCTAGCGGAGGGAGGGACACTGAAGCTTTCTTT,CASSPSGGRDTEAFF
-,TRBV5-6,TRBD1,TRBJ1-4,TGTGCCAGCAGCCCTAACCCAGGGGGAGATCTGTTTTTT,CASSPNPGGDLFF
-,TRBV19,-,TRBJ1-4,TGTGCCAGTACTGAGCGGGCTAATGAAAAACTGTTTTTT,CASTERANEKLFF
-,TRBV29-1,-,TRBJ2-3,TGCAGCGTTATAGAGGGTGTCGGCACAGATACGCAGTATTTT,CSVIEGVGTDTQYF
-,TRBV25-1,TRBD1,TRBJ1-2,TGTGCCAGCAGTGAACGCGGGACAGCCTATGGCTACACCTTC,CASSERGTAYGYTF
few,TRBV18,-,TRBJ1-1,TGTGCCAGCTCACTATCGGGGGTTAACACTGAAGCTTTCTTT,CASSLSGVNTEAFF
once,TRBV10-3,TRBD2,TRBJ2-7,TGTGCCATCACCGACACGACTAGCGGGGCCAAGCAGTACTTC,CAITDTTSGAKQYF
few,TRBV6-6,-,TRBJ1-1,TGTGCCAGCAGTTACTCAGGAGCTGAAGCTTTCTTT,CASSYSGAEAFF
-,TRBV5-1,-,TRBJ2-1,TGCGCCAGCAGCTTTGATGGAGTAGTGCAGTTCTTC,CASSFDGVVQFF
-,TRBV5-1,TRBD2,TRBJ2-5,TGCGCCAGCAGCTCAAGCGGGGGGGCCTTAAAGACCCAGTACTTC,CASSSSGGALKTQYF